The rows below give T cell receptor beta chains drawn from one sample of a study of post-analysis software for immune sequencing data. MiXCR was run by TCRdb on the PCR reads, yielding one entry per CDR3 protein. This sample has some 890,000 distinct CDR3 sequences, with roughly 58% found just once. The sample taken for sequencing was blood. These receptors were collected from a girl aged 10 to 17 with multiple sclerosis. CDR3s include the opening cysteine and the closing phenylalanine or tryptophan. The D gene is left open where the match is weak. Some rows mark clone size as missing; the rest say once, few, many or name a class of expanded clone.

d_call,v_call,clone_size,j_call,cdr3_aa,cdr3_nt
TRBD1,TRBV12-5,-,TRBJ1-5,CASALTGSLGQPQHF,TGTGCTAGTGCTTTGACAGGGTCCCTCGGGCAGCCCCAGCATTTT
-,TRBV12-3/TRBV12-4,-,TRBJ2-1,CASSLPAVPLDEQFF,TGTGCCAGCAGTCTCCCCGCTGTTCCTTTGGATGAGCAGTTCTTC
-,TRBV12-3/TRBV12-4,-,TRBJ1-2,CASSFDRTARYGYTF,TGTGCCAGCAGTTTTGATCGGACAGCGCGCTATGGCTACACCTTC
-,TRBV29-1,-,TRBJ2-1,CSVGNRVYNEQFF,TGCAGCGTTGGCAACAGGGTCTATAATGAGCAGTTCTTC
TRBD2,TRBV10-2,few,TRBJ2-7,CASRQRASGSHEQYF,TGCGCCAGCAGACAGCGCGCTAGCGGGTCCCACGAGCAGTACTTC
-,TRBV3-1,-,TRBJ2-4,CASSQDVARGDIQYF,TGTGCCAGCAGCCAAGATGTAGCACGGGGAGACATTCAGTACTTC
TRBD2,TRBV20-1,-,TRBJ2-3,CSARPLGLVPDTQYF,TGCAGTGCTAGACCTTTGGGACTAGTCCCCGATACGCAGTATTTT
-,TRBV20-1,-,TRBJ2-7,CSARELSDSYEQYF,TGCAGTGCTAGGGAGCTGAGCGACTCCTACGAGCAGTACTTC
-,TRBV7-6,few,TRBJ2-6,CASSPGPGANVLTF,TGTGCCAGCAGCCCAGGGCCTGGGGCCAACGTCCTGACTTTC
TRBD2,TRBV20-1,few,TRBJ2-3,CSARALAGPGDTQYF,TGCAGTGCTAGGGCCCTAGCGGGTCCTGGGGATACGCAGTATTTT
-,TRBV21-1,-,TRBJ1-1,CASSQSGGLAFF,TGTGCCAGCAGCCAATCAGGGGGCTTGGCTTTCTTT
-,TRBV2,-,TRBJ2-5,CATLTRRKETQYF,TGTGCCACCCTGACAAGGAGAAAAGAGACCCAGTACTTC
TRBD1,TRBV9,-,TRBJ2-7,CASSVGVGTDYEQYF,TGTGCCAGCAGCGTAGGGGTGGGGACAGACTACGAGCAGTACTTC
-,TRBV15,few,TRBJ1-3,CATSREGLIREENTIYF,TGTGCCACCAGCAGAGAGGGTTTAATCAGGGAAGAAAACACCATATATTTT
TRBD2,TRBV25-1,many,TRBJ2-5,CASSDFRGEAETQYF,TGTGCCAGCAGTGATTTCCGGGGGGAGGCGGAGACCCAGTACTTC
TRBD1,TRBV11-2,-,TRBJ1-2,CASRPPTGYGYTF,TGTGCCAGCAGACCTCCGACAGGGTATGGCTACACCTTC
TRBD2,TRBV20-1,-,TRBJ2-7,CSAVPPAGDEQYF,TGCAGTGCTGTTCCCCCAGCGGGGGACGAGCAGTACTTC
-,TRBV12-5,few,TRBJ2-1,CASGRPSSVNEQFF,TGTGCTAGTGGTCGGCCGTCTAGCGTAAATGAGCAGTTCTTC
TRBD1,TRBV7-3,few,TRBJ2-6,CASSLPGQGAAGANVLTF,TGTGCCAGCAGCCTACCTGGACAGGGGGCGGCTGGGGCCAACGTCCTGACTTTC
-,TRBV25-1,few,TRBJ2-5,CASSNPRGETQYF,TGTGCCAGCTCCAATCCCCGAGGAGAGACCCAGTACTTC
TRBD1,TRBV5-1,few,TRBJ2-7,CASSLPTGIFPIYEQYF,TGCGCCAGCAGCTTGCCGACAGGGATTTTCCCCATCTACGAGCAGTACTTC
-,TRBV1,-,TRBJ2-5,CTSSLRPTTGKETQYF,TGCACCAGTAGCCTTCGGCCGACCACAGGCAAAGAGACCCAGTACTTC
-,TRBV6-1,few,TRBJ2-7,CASSDPDRRRYEQYF,TGTGCCAGCAGTGACCCGGACAGACGGCGCTACGAGCAGTACTTC
-,TRBV5-5,once,TRBJ2-7,CASSFNTGNYEQYF,TGTGCCAGCAGCTTTAACACAGGGAACTACGAGCAGTACTTC
-,TRBV5-1,-,TRBJ2-1,CASSLQASKSYNEQFF,TGCGCCAGCAGCTTGCAGGCTAGTAAGTCCTACAATGAGCAGTTCTTC
TRBD2,TRBV12-3/TRBV12-4,few,TRBJ2-3,CASIALGVAGGTDTQYF,TGTGCCAGCATCGCCCTGGGGGTAGCGGGAGGGACAGATACGCAGTATTTT
-,TRBV11-3,-,TRBJ2-7,CASSMRDSHYEQYF,TGTGCCAGCAGCATGCGGGACAGCCATTACGAGCAGTACTTC
-,TRBV20-1,-,TRBJ1-5,CSTQRGINQPQHF,TGCAGTACCCAGAGAGGGATTAATCAGCCCCAGCATTTT
-,TRBV7-6,-,TRBJ2-7,CASSLDEGAYEQYF,TGTGCCAGCAGCTTAGACGAAGGGGCGTACGAGCAGTACTTC
-,TRBV6-2/TRBV6-3,few,TRBJ1-5,CASSYSRLTSNQPQHF,TGTGCCAGCAGTTATTCTCGCCTTACAAGCAATCAGCCCCAGCATTTT
TRBD2,TRBV12-3/TRBV12-4,-,TRBJ2-3,CASRMTSGITDTQYF,TGTGCCAGCAGGATGACTAGCGGAATCACAGATACGCAGTATTTT
-,TRBV20-1,-,TRBJ1-2,CSARTGSSYGYTF,TGCAGTGCCAGGACGGGAAGTTCCTATGGCTACACCTTC
-,TRBV29-1,-,TRBJ1-1,CSVGWGTVNTEAFF,TGCAGCGTCGGATGGGGGACGGTGAACACTGAAGCTTTCTTT
-,TRBV6-1,once,TRBJ2-7,CASSELEQYF,TGTGCCAGCAGTGAACTCGAGCAGTACTTC
-,TRBV14,-,TRBJ2-4,CASSQDARSAKNIQYF,TGTGCCAGCAGCCAAGACGCCCGCTCAGCCAAAAACATTCAGTACTTC
TRBD1,TRBV28,once,TRBJ1-2,CASSLTGSLDTF,TGTGCCAGCAGTTTGACAGGGTCGTTGGACACCTTC
TRBD1,TRBV6-5,-,TRBJ1-2,CASSHGQGNDYGYTF,TGTGCCAGCAGCCACGGACAGGGGAACGACTATGGCTACACCTTC
-,TRBV6-5,few,TRBJ2-7,CASSIKQGLREQYF,TGTGCCAGCAGCATCAAACAGGGTCTGAGAGAGCAGTACTTC
-,TRBV25-1,few,TRBJ2-7,CASRKVGNYEQYF,TGTGCCAGCAGGAAGGTAGGCAACTACGAGCAGTACTTC
-,TRBV4-2,few,TRBJ2-3,CASSGQGGTDTQYF,TGTGCCAGCAGCGGTCAGGGCGGCACAGATACGCAGTATTTT
-,TRBV13,-,TRBJ1-5,CASSVRGNQPQHF,TGTGCCAGCAGCGTTAGAGGCAATCAGCCCCAGCATTTT
TRBD1,TRBV20-1,-,TRBJ2-3,CSARRVRQGARDTQYF,TGCAGTGCTCGAAGGGTTCGACAGGGGGCCCGAGATACGCAGTATTTT
-,TRBV6-5,-,TRBJ2-7,CATSLGAEYEQYF,TGTGCCACCTCGTTAGGGGCTGAATACGAGCAGTACTTC
TRBD2,TRBV5-1,-,TRBJ2-1,CASSLRGGTNNEQFF,TGCGCCAGCAGCTTGCGCGGGGGGACAAACAATGAGCAGTTCTTC
TRBD2,TRBV4-1,-,TRBJ2-5,CASSQDFYGTRYGTQYF,TGCGCCAGCAGCCAAGATTTTTATGGGACTAGATACGGGACCCAGTACTTC
TRBD1,TRBV20-1,few,TRBJ2-7,CSARELGGPTYEQYF,TGCAGTGCTAGAGAGTTAGGGGGCCCGACCTACGAGCAGTACTTC
TRBD1,TRBV4-1,few,TRBJ2-7,CASSQDPTGESSYEQYF,TGCGCCAGCAGCCAAGACCCGACAGGGGAGAGCTCCTACGAGCAGTACTTC
-,TRBV5-1,-,TRBJ2-7,CASSKRDTPYEQYF,TGCGCCAGCAGCAAAAGGGACACGCCCTACGAGCAGTACTTC
-,TRBV5-1,-,TRBJ2-5,CASSLALVKETQYF,TGCGCCAGCAGCTTGGCACTAGTGAAAGAGACCCAGTACTTC
TRBD2,TRBV5-1,few,TRBJ2-1,CASSLPLAGSNNEQFF,TGCGCCAGCAGCTTGCCGCTAGCGGGGTCAAACAATGAGCAGTTCTTC
-,TRBV25-1,-,TRBJ2-7,CASSYGAADEQYF,TGTGCCAGCAGTTACGGGGCTGCAGACGAGCAGTACTTC
TRBD1,TRBV10-3,-,TRBJ2-7,CAIRGYRGSYEQYF,TGTGCCATCAGGGGTTACAGGGGTTCCTACGAGCAGTACTTC
-,TRBV5-5,-,TRBJ2-7,CASSLGFYQEAQYF,TGTGCCAGCAGCTTGGGATTCTACCAAGAGGCCCAGTACTTC
TRBD1,TRBV12-5,-,TRBJ1-1,CASGLVRDRGEGVNTEAFF,TGTGCTAGTGGTTTGGTACGGGACAGGGGGGAAGGTGTGAACACTGAAGCTTTCTTT
-,TRBV5-1,-,TRBJ2-7,CASSRNQGSYEQYF,TGCGCCAGCAGCCGGAATCAGGGGTCCTACGAGCAGTACTTC
-,TRBV27,-,TRBJ1-5,CASRTEAGRGNQPQHF,TGTGCCAGCAGAACCGAGGCAGGTCGGGGCAATCAGCCCCAGCATTTT
-,TRBV5-5,few,TRBJ1-2,CASSLRTKDPNGYTF,TGTGCCAGCAGCTTGAGGACTAAGGACCCTAATGGCTACACCTTC
-,TRBV7-2,few,TRBJ1-2,CASSLVNLPGASGYTF,TGTGCCAGCAGCTTAGTGAACCTTCCGGGGGCGTCTGGCTACACCTTC
-,TRBV29-1,few,TRBJ2-7,CSGRGAVRNEQYF,TGCAGCGGTCGGGGGGCCGTTCGAAACGAGCAGTACTTC